This T cell receptor (beta chain) was identified in a study of cytomegalovirus exposure and HLA in healthy donors. This clone was detected only once. Its antigen remains unknown. The CDR3 has 16 amino acids. The germline V gene has CDR1 SGHDT and CDR2 YYEEEE. V lost 0 bases, J lost 0 bases, and 1 base stayed unmatched. The PCR had 60 Vbeta and 13 Jbeta primers. Method: immunoSEQ multiplex PCR; TCRdb's copy keeps in-frame clones and lacks some. In the table there are roughly 190,000 clones, about 9% of which are singletons. Overall study findings and caveats: A few V segments could not be told apart, such as TRBV6-2 and TRBV6-3, and were left out. Associated with cytomegalovirus, according to the listing, were approximately 160 TCR beta chains. A later analysis linked a missense DCLRE1C variant to TCR beta V- and J-gene trimming. A prior analysis recorded that most TCR beta V segments were productive about 90% or about 30% of the time.

The receptor was isolated from a woman aged 25 to 39 in good health and CMV-seropositive. Sequenced sample: PBMCs. The V call is TRBV5-6, the J call TRBJ2-3, with 10 bases fitting TRBD2. The CDR3 nucleotides are TGTGCCAGCAGCTTGGCGACTAGCGGGAGCACAGATACGCAGTATTTT. Translation gives CASSLATSGSTDTQYF.